These 14 T cell receptor beta chains originate from one sample sequenced in a study of blood T cell repertoires in COVID-19. The protocol was immunoSEQ multiplex PCR, while the TCRdb copy is restricted to in-frame clones and leaves out a portion. The sample has over 200,000 clones, under 90% seen once. The source material was peripheral blood. These receptors were taken from a man aged 45-60 years with COVID-19, enrolled during active disease.

The chain links TRBV7-2 to TRBJ2-1; the D gene is possibly TRBD1 (5 bases). CDR1 and CDR2 from the germline V gene are SGHTA and FQGNSA. This CDR3 spans 15 amino acids. With 1 base removed from V and 4 bases from J, the gap between germline ends came to 11 bases. Here the CDR3 reads CASSLEAGFYNEQFF. CDR3 DNA: TGTGCCAGCAGCTTAGAGGCAGGGTTTTACAATGAGCAGTTCTTC.

The chain combines TRBV18 with TRBJ1-4, with 8 bases that match TRBD1. J lost 5 bases, V lost 2 bases, and 4 bases had no gene match. This CDR3 has 15 residues. Germline CDR1 is KGHSH and CDR2 is LQKENI. CDR3 DNA: TGTGCCAGCTCACCAGCCGGGACAGGAAATGAAAAACTGTTTTTT. This encodes CASSPAGTGNEKLFF.

This sequence joins TRBV27 and TRBJ1-5, with D possibly TRBD1 on 5 matching bases. The germline CDR1 and CDR2 sequences are MNHEY and SMNVEV (reference sequence). V dropped 5 bases and J dropped 6 bases, with 8 bases sitting between them. The CDR3 runs to 12 residues. DNA of the CDR3: TGTGCCAGCAGTCCCCAGGGTCAGCCCCAGCATTTT. It translates to CASSPQGQPQHF.

The J gene is TRBJ1-2, the V gene TRBV3-1 (or the pseudogene TRBV3-2); no firm D call. V dropped 0 bases and J dropped 4 bases, with 18 bases sitting between them. The V gene's germline CDR1 is LGHDT and CDR2 YNNKEL (reference sequence). CDR3 size: 17 residues. CDR3 DNA sequence: TGTGCCAGCAGCCAAGATAGTGGGAAGGGAGGAGGCTATGGCTACACCTTC. It encodes CASSQDSGKGGGYGYTF.

The rearrangement joins TRBV4-1 to TRBJ2-7, with TRBD1 matching over 9 bases. V gave up 3 bases and J gave up 3 bases; unmatched junction bases: 6. The V gene's germline CDR1 is MGHRA and CDR2 YSYEKL. This CDR3 has 15 amino acids. CDR3 DNA: TGCGCCAGCAGCCAGGGGGGGACAGGGCTCTACGAGCAGTACTTC. Translated: CASSQGGTGLYEQYF.

The chain links TRBV19 to TRBJ1-5, with 10 bases identical to TRBD1. V shed 5 bases and J 7 bases; nucleotides not matched to a gene: 8. The CDR3 spans 15 residues. Per the germline V gene, CDR1 is LNHDA and CDR2 is SQIVND (reference sequence). The CDR3, as DNA: TGTGCCAGTAGTGTCGACAGGGGGCACGGACAGCCCCAGCATTTT. Translation gives CASSVDRGHGQPQHF.

As to this clone: One end of the junction fails to match germline, which may point to a read error. This chain joins TRBV3-1 (or the pseudogene TRBV3-2) and TRBJ2-3; 10 bases line up with TRBD2. Germline assignment: CDR1 LGHDT and CDR2 YNNKEL (reference sequence). The CDR3 spans 16 residues. The CDR3 sequence is CASGQVDSGGSDTQYF. The CDR3, as DNA: TGTGCCAGCGGCCAAGTTGATAGCGGGGGGTCAGATACGCAGTATTTT.

The chain joins TRBV7-2 to TRBJ2-6; TRBD2 matches 13 bases. Per the germline V gene, CDR1 is SGHTA and CDR2 is FQGNSA. The length of the CDR3 is 18 residues. Trimming took 4 bases from V and 3 from J; bases not matched to a gene: 6. The CDR3 is CASSSTTSGGFGANVLTF. The DNA of the CDR3 is TGTGCCAGCAGCTCGACGACTAGCGGGGGGTTTGGGGCCAACGTCCTGACTTTC.

The chain employs TRBV5-1 and TRBJ2-3, with TRBD2 identical over 10 bases. In germline, CDR1 is SGHRS, CDR2 YFSETQ. Trimming removed 5 bases from V and 0 bases from J; junction bases left unmatched: 3. The CDR3 length is 15 residues. CDR3 region: CASRTSGKSTDTQYF. CDR3 nucleotides: TGCGCCAGCAGAACTAGCGGGAAGAGCACAGATACGCAGTATTTT. The variable domain in full, with the rest retrieved from reference TRBV5-1 and TRBJ2-3, is KAGVTQTPRYLIKTRGQQVTLSCSPISGHRSVSWYQQTPGQGLQFLFEYFSETQRNKGNFPGRFSGRQFSNSRSEMNVSTLELGDSALYLCASRTSGKSTDTQYFGPGTRLTVL.

The chain has TRBV6-2 or TRBV6-3 and TRBJ2-1, with D possibly matching TRBD1 (5 bases). This CDR3 is built from 15 residues. With 3 bases removed from V and 5 bases from J, the gap between germline ends came to 14 bases. The germline V gene has CDR1 MNHEY and CDR2 SVGEGT. The CDR3: CASSYGVLGDNEQFF. DNA for the CDR3: TGTGCCAGCAGTTATGGAGTTCTAGGGGACAATGAGCAGTTCTTC.

The chain uses TRBV6-5 and TRBJ1-1; tentative D call: TRBD1 (5 bases). V was clipped by 6 bases and J by 1 base, with 9 bases between them. Germline V gene sequence: CDR1 MNHEY, CDR2 SVGAGI. This CDR3 contains 13 residues. CDR3 in DNA: TGTGCCAGCAGAGCGGGGGGGAACACTGAAGCTTTCTTT. Translation: CASRAGGNTEAFF.

This clone was detected only once. The chain links TRBV6-2 or TRBV6-3 to TRBJ2-7, with TRBD1 identical over 7 bases. V lost 5 bases and J lost 1; bases outside the gene matches: 5. The CDR3 is made up of 14 amino acids. Germline V CDR1 and CDR2: MNHEY, SVGEGT. The chain's CDR3 is CASSDRQGSYEQYF. As DNA, the CDR3 is TGTGCCAGCAGTGACCGACAGGGTTCCTACGAGCAGTACTTC.

A few counts support this clone. This chain links TRBV4-2 with TRBJ2-7; 7 positions match TRBD2. V shed 5 bases and J 2 bases; nucleotides not matched to a gene: 6. CDR3 length equals 14 residues. Germline CDR1 is LGHNA and CDR2 is YNFKEQ. The CDR3 region has the DNA TGTGCCAGCAGCGCGACCGGGACTACCTACGAGCAGTACTTC. Translating gives CASSATGTTYEQYF.

CDR3 sequence reads: CASSPWTSGNTGELFF. The CDR3 DNA is TGCGCCAGCAGCCCTTGGACTAGCGGGAACACCGGGGAGCTGTTTTTT. J is TRBJ2-2 and V is TRBV5-1; 10 bases line up with TRBD2. The junction had 4 bases not matched to a gene; V was cut back by 4 bases and J by 1 base. Germline lookup yields CDR1 SGHRS and CDR2 YFSETQ. The CDR3 is 16 amino acids.